This T cell receptor beta chain derives from a study of blood T cell repertoires in COVID-19. Recovery among Cohort 3 donors was established by two negative PCRs, clearance, or symptom resolution. This clone turned up a few times. Under the authors' procedure: Using reference gene primer amplification, nucleated cell counts were estimated. Libraries were prepared by immunoSEQ multiplex PCR; TCRdb keeps only in-frame clonotypes and omits some of them. The D gene and trimming were derived from the DNA, and the V and J assignments and clone size from that table. Here the sample spans more than 300,000 clones, roughly four fifths being singletons. Per the germline V gene, CDR1 is MNHEY and CDR2 is SMNVEV (reference sequence). The CDR3 sequence is 12 residues long. Trimming left V 2 bases short and J 3 bases short, with 5 bases between.

The rearrangement uses TRBV27 and TRBJ2-7; D is ambiguous. Sequenced input: PBMCs or T cells enriched from blood (not recorded which). This TCR was sampled from a woman aged 45-65 years who had recovered from COVID-19. CDR3 in DNA: TGTGCCAGCAGTTTACCGGGCTACGAGCAGTACTTC. Protein: CASSLPGYEQYF.